This is a list of T cell receptor beta chains from one sample in a study of shared clonotypes between healthy human individuals. The table came from immunoSEQ multiplex PCR; TCRdb's copy has only in-frame clones and leaves some out. The sample lists millions of clones, roughly 94% occurring once. Input material: naive CD8+ T cells sorted from blood. The origin of the receptors is a young man in good health. The CDR3 runs from the conserved cysteine through the conserved F or W.

CDR3aa	v_gene	j_gene
CASSADRPYEQYF	TRBV2	TRBJ2-7
CATRGAVTGELFF	TRBV19	TRBJ2-2
CASSESTGDTGELFF	TRBV10-1	TRBJ2-2
CASSQEPQADTQYF	TRBV4-1	TRBJ2-3
CASSPLVSVTEAFF	TRBV9	TRBJ1-1
CASSPEVGSNEQYF	TRBV4-1	TRBJ2-7
CATSRDSSGVRELFF	TRBV15	TRBJ2-2
CASSEFVLQGKNQPQHF	TRBV6-1	TRBJ1-5
CASRLTESYEQYF	TRBV6-5	TRBJ2-7
CASSMGQGSSYEQYF	TRBV7-2	TRBJ2-7
CASSWTSETGELFF	TRBV7-6	TRBJ2-2
CASSQDAGGHNEQFF	TRBV14	TRBJ2-1
CASSFTGNSLVYGYTF	TRBV5-4	TRBJ1-2
CASSPRHQAYEQYF	TRBV28	TRBJ2-7
CASSLGLSAAYEQYF	TRBV7-2	TRBJ2-7
CASSLGQDRGYEQYF	TRBV5-1	TRBJ2-7
CASSSTLSPDTQYF	TRBV11-2	TRBJ2-3
CASSARGTQETQYF	TRBV7-9	TRBJ2-5
CASSFSTGGLYNEQFF	TRBV5-6	TRBJ2-1